Shown below are 32 T cell receptor beta chains from a single sample sequenced in a study of CD8 T cells in ankylosing spondylitis. TCRdb itself ran the 5' RACE reads through MiXCR, one entry per CDR3 protein. The sample has 250,000 to 300,000 distinct CDR3 sequences, 20% seen once. Sequenced sample: blood, either unsorted or a sorted T cell fraction (not recorded which). These receptors were obtained from a male donor with ankylosing spondylitis or in good health (not recorded which).

This clonotype was recorded many times. V gene TRBV10-2 combines with J gene TRBJ2-5, with a weak D call TRBD2 (7 bases). V was shortened by 7 bases and J by 0 bases, with 9 bases between the two germline ends. The CDR3 runs 13 residues. Germline values: CDR1 WSHSY, CDR2 SAAADI. The CDR3 bases are TGCGCCAGCACGGGGGGCTACCAAGAGACCCAGTACTTC. Its translation: CASTGGYQETQYF.

At least ten counts were recorded for this clonotype. V gene TRBV20-1 combines with J gene TRBJ2-4, with D perhaps TRBD1 (5 bases). V was trimmed by 3 bases and J by 9 bases, leaving 15 bases between them. The CDR3 is 13 residues long. Germline lookup yields CDR1 DFQATT and CDR2 SNEGSKA (reference sequence). The CDR3 sequence is CSARGPARGIQYF. Here the CDR3 DNA reads TGCAGTGCTAGGGGTCCGGCTAGGGGCATTCAGTACTTC.

The rearrangement uses TRBV29-1 and TRBJ2-6; D is possibly TRBD1 (5 bases). Trimming removed 4 bases at V and 0 bases at J, with 13 bases between. CDR3 length: 16 amino acids. Germline lookup yields CDR1 SQVTM and CDR2 ANQGSEA. In DNA form, the CDR3 reads TGCAGCGTTGGGGGCCAGGGCCCCTCTGGGGCCAACGTCCTGACTTTC. Its protein product is CSVGGQGPSGANVLTF.

Of note for this clonotype: Since a much larger clone is just one base distant, this may be a read error. The chain couples TRBV7-3 to TRBJ1-2; 10 bases align to TRBD1. The CDR3 totals 14 residues. CDR1 is SGHTA, CDR2 FQGTGA, per germline. V lost 5 bases, J lost 4 bases, and 4 bases stayed unmatched. CDR3: CASSPTGGVYGYTF. CDR3 sequence (DNA): TGTGCCAGCAGCCCGACAGGGGGCGTCTATGGCTACACCTTC.

This clonotype turned up a few times. This chain connects TRBV5-1 to TRBJ2-1; 9 positions match TRBD2. Germline CDR1 and CDR2: SGHRS and YFSETQ. The CDR3 extends over 15 amino acids. V was pared by 5 bases and J by 4 bases, with 7 bases of the junction left unmatched. The CDR3 spells CASSETSGAYNEQFF. In DNA, the CDR3 is TGCGCCAGCAGTGAGACTAGCGGAGCTTACAATGAGCAGTTCTTC.

The V gene is TRBV6-5, the J gene TRBJ1-2; D ambiguous. Per the germline V gene, CDR1 is MNHEY and CDR2 is SVGAGI. This CDR3 has 10 amino acids. V was clipped by 4 bases and J by 7 bases, with 4 bases between them. In DNA form, the CDR3 reads TGTGCCAGCAGTTTACTTGGCTACACCTTC. It encodes CASSLLGYTF.

The table lists this clonotype with a few counts. This rearrangement joins TRBV5-5 to TRBJ1-4; D might be TRBD1 (6 bases). The CDR3 runs 14 residues. The germline gives CDR1 SGHKS, CDR2 YYEKEE (reference sequence). V shed 2 bases and J shed 8 bases, with 13 bases lying between them. The CDR3 reads CASSFTGRAEKLFF. The CDR3 coding sequence is TGTGCCAGCAGCTTTACAGGGAGGGCAGAAAAACTGTTTTTT.

This sequence joins TRBV20-1 and TRBJ2-7; possibly TRBD2 for D (5 bases). The CDR3 has 15 amino acids. Looked up from germline, CDR1 is DFQATT and CDR2 is SNEGSKA (reference sequence). The chain's CDR3 is CSARAPQRSAYERYV. The CDR3 nucleotides read TGCAGTGCTAGAGCGCCCCAGCGGAGTGCGTACGAGCGGTACGTC.

This clonotype has a handful of counts. The chain links TRBV21-1 to TRBJ2-3; no check of the table's D call, TRBD1, against the DNA was made. TRBV21-1 is a listed pseudogene. The CDR3 totals 13 residues. In DNA, the CDR3 is TGTGCTTGGAGGGGGAGTGGCACAGATACGCAGTATTTT. This encodes CAWRGSGTDTQYF.

This chain uses TRBV12-3 or TRBV12-4 with TRBJ2-2, with D tentatively TRBD1 (6 bases). The CDR3 is 14 residues long. V was shortened by 8 bases and J by 3 bases, with 13 bases between the two germline ends. Here the CDR3 DNA reads TGTGCCAGCGGACACAGGGACCACACCGGGGAGCTGTTTTTT. This gives the protein CASGHRDHTGELFF.

CDR3 amino acids: CASSIGRELFF. The DNA for the CDR3 is TGTGCCAGCAGCATAGGCCGGGAGCTGTTTTTT. The genes are TRBV5-4 and TRBJ2-2; unclear D gene. The CDR3 extends over 11 amino acids. The V end lost 4 bases, the J end lost 9 bases, and 7 bases lay between the germline ends. Germline-derived CDR1 and CDR2 are SGHNT and YYREEE (reference sequence).

V and J are TRBV3-1 and TRBJ1-1, with D unresolved. Germline CDR1 and CDR2: LGHDT and YNNKEL (reference sequence). The germline V and J ends were trimmed by 4 bases and 4 bases, with 10 bases remaining between them. There are 13 residues in the CDR3. CDR3 loop: CASSRVEGTEAFF. CDR3 nucleotide sequence: TGTGCCAGCAGCCGGGTGGAGGGCACTGAAGCTTTCTTT. The full variable domain, rest sourced from reference TRBV3-1 and TRBJ1-1, is DTAVSQTPKYLVTQMGNDKSIKCEQNLGHDTMYWYKQDSKKFLKIMFSYNNKELIINETVPNRFSPKSPDKAHLNLHINSLELGDSAVYFCASSRVEGTEAFFGQGTRLTVV.

The chain employs TRBV7-8 and TRBJ1-2; D possibly corresponds to TRBD1 (6 bases). Trimming left V 2 bases short and J 2 bases short, with 12 bases between. Per the germline V gene, CDR1 is SGHVS and CDR2 is FQNEAQ. This CDR3 region has 15 residues. The CDR3 spells CASSLLPTGNYGYTF. CDR3 DNA: TGTGCCAGCAGCTTATTGCCAACAGGGAACTATGGCTACACCTTC. The full variable domain, in which reference TRBV7-8 and TRBJ1-2 provide the parts outside the CDR3, is GAGVSQSPRYKVAKRGQDVALRCDPISGHVSLFWYQQALGQGPEFLTYFQNEAQLDKSGLPSDRFFAERPEGSVSTLKIQRTQQEDSAVYLCASSLLPTGNYGYTFGSGTRLTVV.

This clonotype was seen repeatedly, ten times or more. V gene TRBV2 combines with J gene TRBJ2-5, with 9 bases fitting TRBD1. Germline loops: CDR1 SNHLY, CDR2 FYNNEI. The CDR3 is 14 residues long. With 7 bases clipped from V and 5 bases from J, the junction kept 8 bases outside the gene matches. The CDR3 loop reads CASTRDRAPETQYF. The CDR3 nucleotides read TGTGCCAGCACGCGGGACAGGGCCCCGGAGACCCAGTACTTC.

This clonotype came up a few times. The V gene is TRBV15, the J gene TRBJ2-1, with D possibly matching TRBD2 (6 bases). Looked up from germline, CDR1 is LNHNV and CDR2 is YYDKDF (reference sequence). V lost 5 bases to trimming and J lost 3 bases, with 11 bases between them. This CDR3 spans 14 amino acids. CDR3 amino acids: CATSRSSDYNEQFF. In DNA form, the CDR3 reads TGTGCCACCAGCCGATCTAGCGACTACAATGAGCAGTTCTTC.

This clonotype was picked up a small number of times. This chain uses TRBV20-1 with TRBJ2-2, with 10 bases that match TRBD2. CDR1 and CDR2 from the germline V gene are DFQATT and SNEGSKA (reference sequence). After removal of 3 bases from V and 4 bases from J, the junction contained 5 bases not matched to a gene. The CDR3 contains 15 residues. The CDR3: CSASGTSGITGELFF. CDR3 nucleotide sequence: TGCAGTGCTAGCGGAACTAGCGGGATCACCGGGGAGCTGTTTTTT.

Only a few counts were recorded for this clonotype. The rearrangement uses TRBV29-1 and TRBJ1-3; TRBD1 is a possible D gene (6 bases). Germline values: CDR1 SQVTM, CDR2 ANQGSEA. The V end was cut by 4 bases, the J end by 1 base, with 20 bases between. The CDR3 contains 17 residues. For the CDR3, the DNA is TGCAGCGTTGTCCTGGGGGGCCTCGGGGGATCTGGAAACACCATATATTTT. This gives the protein CSVVLGGLGGSGNTIYF.

This clonotype was seen repeatedly, ten times or more. This chain uses TRBV29-1 with TRBJ2-5; D uncertain. CDR1 and CDR2 from the germline V gene are SQVTM and ANQGSEA. Trimming removed 7 bases from V and 2 bases from J, with 17 bases in between. The CDR3 consists of 14 residues. The CDR3 protein is CSAKTGTGQETQYF. For the CDR3, the DNA is TGCAGCGCAAAGACTGGAACCGGACAAGAGACCCAGTACTTC.

In its sample, this clonotype was seen many times. The gene calls are TRBV29-1 and TRBJ1-2, with 8 bases fitting TRBD1. The J segment lost 8 bases and the V segment lost 3 bases, leaving 5 bases of the junction unmatched. The CDR3 sequence is 12 residues long. Per the germline V gene, CDR1 is SQVTM and CDR2 is ANQGSEA. DNA for the CDR3: TGCAGCGTTGACGCCAGGGGGCTAGGCTACACCTTC. Translating gives CSVDARGLGYTF.

This chain joins TRBV11-2 and TRBJ2-2; a possible D gene is TRBD1 (6 bases). CDR3 size: 14 residues. The germline V gene encodes CDR1 SGHAT and CDR2 FQNNGV. V dropped 5 bases and J dropped 4 bases, with 11 bases sitting between them. CDR3 nucleotide sequence: TGTGCCAGCAGCCCCAGACAGGTCACCGGGGAGCTGTTTTTT. Its protein product is CASSPRQVTGELFF.

This clonotype appeared many times. V gene TRBV3-1 combines with J gene TRBJ2-5; weak D call: TRBD2 (6 bases). Trimming took 0 bases from V and 14 from J, leaving 13 bases between them. The germline gives CDR1 LGHDT, CDR2 YNNKEL (reference sequence). CDR3 size: 12 residues. The CDR3 loop reads CASSQEGGLHYF. The CDR3 nucleotides are TGTGCCAGCAGCCAAGAGGGGGGACTCCACTACTTC.

This clonotype was observed a handful of times. A read error may account for a junction end that differs from germline. This chain uses TRBV5-1 with TRBJ2-3; D possibly corresponds to TRBD1 (5 bases). This CDR3 is 15 amino acids long. The germline CDR1 and CDR2 sequences are SGHRS and YFSETQ. The CDR3 protein is CASSFVSREGDAQYF. CDR3 DNA: TGCGCCAGCAGCTTCGTGTCCAGGGAAGGAGATGCGCAGTATTTT.

The chain carries TRBV28 and TRBJ2-1, with D perhaps being TRBD1 or TRBD2 (5 bases each). Per the germline V gene, CDR1 is MDHEN and CDR2 is SYDVKM. V was pared by 11 bases and J by 0 bases, with 14 bases between. The CDR3 has 14 amino acids. The CDR3 loop is CAARDDSSYNEQFF. For the CDR3, the DNA is TGTGCCGCCCGGGACGATAGCTCCTACAATGAGCAGTTCTTC. Complete variable domain (other parts from reference TRBV28 and TRBJ2-1): DVKVTQSSRYLVKRTGEKVFLECVQDMDHENMFWYRQDPGLGLRLIYFSYDVKMKEKGDIPEGYSVSREKKERFSLILESASTNQTSMYLCAARDDSSYNEQFFGPGTRLTVL.

The sample holds a few counts of this clonotype. The chain links TRBV9 to TRBJ2-2, with 10 bases fitting TRBD2. The germline CDR1 and CDR2 sequences are SGDLS and YYNGEE. V dropped 5 bases and J dropped 6; count of bases not matched to a gene: 7. The CDR3 totals 15 residues. CDR3 sequence reads: CASRPTSGVSGELFF. The CDR3 bases are TGTGCCAGCAGGCCAACTAGCGGGGTGTCCGGGGAGCTGTTTTTT.

In its sample, this clonotype was seen a few times. The chain has TRBV7-6 and TRBJ2-3; D remains ambiguous. The CDR3 covers 14 residues. Germline V gene lookup returns CDR1 SGHVS and CDR2 FNYEAQ. With 0 bases removed from V and 8 bases from J, the gap between germline ends came to 12 bases. The CDR3 nucleotides are TGTGCCAGCAGCTTAGCCGGTCGCCCTAGTACGCAGTATTTT. It codes for CASSLAGRPSTQYF.

The chain recombines TRBV5-1 with TRBJ2-3; 14 bases are shared with TRBD2. CDR3 length equals 20 residues. J lost 1 base, V lost 4 bases, and 14 bases had no gene match. Per germline, CDR1 SGHRS and CDR2 YFSETQ. The CDR3 loop is CASSRLGLAGVSRGTDTQYF. In DNA, the CDR3 is TGCGCCAGCAGCCGGCTGGGACTAGCGGGAGTTTCGAGGGGCACAGATACGCAGTATTTT.

This clonotype occurred many times. V and J are TRBV12-3 or TRBV12-4 and TRBJ2-6; D might be TRBD1 or TRBD2, each matching 5 bases. V was clipped by 3 bases and J by 3 bases, with 6 bases between them. There are 14 residues in the CDR3. CDR3: CASSLGRGANVLTF. CDR3 sequence (DNA): TGTGCCAGCAGTTTGGGACGTGGGGCCAACGTCCTGACTTTC.

The V call is TRBV28, the J call TRBJ2-2, with D possibly TRBD1 on 6 matching bases. From germline, CDR1 is MDHEN and CDR2 SYDVKM. CDR3 length equals 15 residues. V lost 6 bases and J 5 bases, leaving 16 bases between the germline ends. DNA of the CDR3: TGTGCCAGCAGCCCCTCGGGTAGGGGGACCGGGGAGCTGTTTTTT. As protein: CASSPSGRGTGELFF.

This clonotype was observed a few times. This rearrangement joins TRBV6-5 to TRBJ2-2; D is ambiguous. Germline CDR1 MNHEY, CDR2 SVGAGI. The CDR3 covers 18 residues. Trimming removed 0 bases at V and 6 bases at J, with 20 bases between. The DNA for the CDR3 is TGTGCCAGCAGTTACTCGCCGGGTGGCCCTATGGCCCCCGGGGAGCTGTTTTTT. It specifies CASSYSPGGPMAPGELFF.

This clonotype occurred a few times. The chain links TRBV7-2 to TRBJ2-3; D is undetermined. The CDR3 is 13 amino acids. CDR1 and CDR2 from the germline V gene are SGHTA and FQGNSA. V was shortened by 3 bases and J by 6 bases, with 10 bases between the two germline ends. The CDR3 spells CASSFKSADTQYF. CDR3 nucleotide sequence: TGTGCCAGCAGCTTCAAATCTGCTGATACGCAGTATTTT.

This clonotype was seen a handful of times. The CDR3 nucleotides read TGTGCCAGCAGTTCGGGACAGACAACGGGGGAGCAGTACGTC. Translating gives CASSSGQTTGEQYV. The genes are TRBV28 and TRBJ2-7; 7 bases map to TRBD1. CDR3 length: 14 amino acids. From germline, CDR1 is MDHEN and CDR2 SYDVKM. The J segment lost 7 bases and the V segment lost 4 bases, leaving 10 bases of the junction unmatched.

The rearrangement links TRBV7-8 to TRBJ2-7; D gene uncertain. The V and J ends lost 1 base and 2 bases respectively, with 12 bases between them. Per the germline V gene, CDR1 is SGHVS and CDR2 is FQNEAQ. This CDR3 has 15 residues. The CDR3 protein is CASSLEPVNTYEQYV. In DNA form, the CDR3 reads TGTGCCAGCAGCTTAGAACCAGTAAATACCTACGAGCAGTACGTC.